The source of this TCR beta chain is a study of shared clonotypes between healthy human individuals. General study results and limits: Shared across a few donors were roughly 4.7% of the naive CD4 clonotypes.

Assay used: immunoSEQ multiplex PCR; TCRdb lists only in-frame clones, some missing. The sample lists 2.3 million or so clones, 93% seen once, with about 0.39% in the top ten. On this clone itself: The antigen remains unidentified. This CDR3 is also generated by other DNA sequences in the sample.

V dropped 5 bases and J dropped 1; count of bases not matched to a gene: 4. The CDR3 is made up of 14 amino acids. Germline assignment: CDR1 MNHNY and CDR2 SVGAGI (reference sequence). The chain carries TRBV6-6 and TRBJ1-1; 7 nucleotides align to TRBD1. The source is a man between 18 and 35 years old in good health. Some clones in this sample may be carry-over from other donors' samples. Input material: naive CD4+ T cells from PBMCs. Described subset: CD45RA+ positively selected. CDR3 sequence (DNA): TGTGCCAGCAGTCCCGGACAGGAGAACACTGAAGCTTTCTTT. This translates into CASSPGQENTEAFF.